A single sample is the source of the 26 T cell receptor beta chains below, sequenced in a study of T cells after yellow fever vaccination. TCRdb reprocessed the 5' RACE reads with MiXCR, giving one entry per CDR3 protein. The sample carries approximately 510,000 distinct CDR3 sequences, 20% to 25% recorded once. The specimen was PBMCs, collected less than 25 days after the first yellow fever vaccination. These receptors were obtained from a man aged 18 to 29 who received the YFV17D yellow fever vaccine.

This clonotype was seen a few times. The chain is built from TRBV5-1 and TRBJ1-6; TRBD1 agrees at 10 bases. The CDR3 runs 15 residues. The germline gives CDR1 SGHRS, CDR2 YFSETQ. Trimming removed 1 base from V and 9 bases from J; junction bases left unmatched: 4. The CDR3 DNA sequence: TGCGCCAGCAGCTTGCTGACAGGGGGCACTTCACCCCTCCACTTT. It specifies CASSLLTGGTSPLHF.

CDR3 region: CASSKGGTRNTEAFF. DNA for the CDR3: TGTGCCAGCAGCAAGGGAGGGACTCGGAACACTGAAGCTTTCTTT. The chain joins TRBV21-1 to TRBJ1-1. TRBV21-1 is a pseudogene. CDR3 length: 15 amino acids.

This clonotype was seen a few times. J is TRBJ2-3 and V is TRBV5-1; D unclear. CDR1 is SGHRS and CDR2 is YFSETQ in the germline V gene. The V gene lost 0 bases and the J gene lost 0 bases, with 11 bases spanning the gap. The CDR3 covers 16 residues. The CDR3 DNA reads TGCGCCAGCAGCTTGGTGGCTGCCCCTAGCACAGATACGCAGTATTTT. Its translation is CASSLVAAPSTDTQYF.

Only a few counts were recorded for this clonotype. The chain carries TRBV9 and TRBJ2-2; 11 nucleotides agree with TRBD1. The germline CDR1 and CDR2 sequences are SGDLS and YYNGEE. With 0 bases clipped from V and 7 bases from J, the junction kept 20 bases outside the gene matches. The CDR3 contains 21 residues. The CDR3 region has the DNA TGTGCCAGCAGCGTAGAATTTTTTGGGGCTTCGGACAGGGGGCCGAACGGGGAGCTGTTTTTT. The encoded protein is CASSVEFFGASDRGPNGELFF. Based on the CDR3 plus reference TRBV9 and TRBJ2-2, the full variable domain is DSGVTQTPKHLITATGQRVTLRCSPRSGDLSVYWYQQSLDQGLQFLIQYYNGEERAKGNILERFSAQQFPDLHSELNLSSLELGDSALYFCASSVEFFGASDRGPNGELFFGEGSRLTVL.

V is TRBV30 and J is TRBJ1-6, with D unclear. CDR1 and CDR2 (germline): GTSNPN, SVGIG (reference sequence). The CDR3 consists of 13 residues. Trimming cost V 4 bases and J 5 bases, with 9 bases left between them. CDR3 region: CAWTALNNSPLHF. The CDR3 DNA sequence: TGTGCCTGGACCGCCCTCAATAATTCACCCCTCCACTTT.

This sequence joins TRBV7-9 and TRBJ2-1, with D perhaps assigned TRBD1 or TRBD2 (6 bases each). The germline gives CDR1 SEHNR, CDR2 FQNEAQ (reference sequence). The CDR3 sequence is 14 residues long. Deletions cut 3 bases from V and 10 bases from J, with 16 bases between. The CDR3 loop reads CASSFGQREDEQFF. Here the CDR3 DNA reads TGTGCCAGCAGCTTCGGACAGAGGGAGGACGAGCAGTTCTTC.

This chain links TRBV3-1 with TRBJ2-5; D ambiguous. Germline lookup yields CDR1 LGHDT and CDR2 YNNKEL (reference sequence). The CDR3 contains 16 residues. V was trimmed by 0 bases and J by 4 bases, leaving 15 bases between them. CDR3 DNA: TGTGCCAGCAGCCAAGAAGGGATGGTAGGGCGAGAGACCCAGTACTTC. Its protein product is CASSQEGMVGRETQYF.

This chain joins TRBV4-2 and TRBJ2-1; 8 bases match TRBD2. This CDR3 spans 17 amino acids. Germline V lookup: CDR1 LGHNA, CDR2 YNFKEQ. V gave up 5 bases and J gave up 5 bases; unmatched junction bases: 14. The CDR3 sequence is CASSAGTRSNHNNEQFF. In DNA, the CDR3 is TGTGCCAGCAGCGCCGGGACTAGATCGAACCATAACAATGAGCAGTTCTTC.

This clonotype occurred a few times. V gene TRBV7-3 combines with J gene TRBJ2-5, with D possibly TRBD2 on 5 matching bases. Trimming took off 5 bases at V and 4 bases at J, with 14 bases between the two ends. CDR1 is SGHTA, CDR2 FQGTGA, per germline. This CDR3 has 14 amino acids. The CDR3 protein is CASSPLGRVETQYF. The CDR3 nucleotides are TGTGCCAGCAGCCCGCTTGGGCGGGTAGAGACCCAGTACTTC.

This clonotype was seen many times. V and J are TRBV27 and TRBJ2-2, with D possibly being TRBD1 or TRBD2 (7 bases each). Germline lookup yields CDR1 MNHEY and CDR2 SMNVEV (reference sequence). This CDR3 has 14 amino acids. V was pared by 6 bases and J by 4 bases, with 12 bases between. CDR3 bases: TGTGCCAGCAGCGACAGGGAGGGCACCGGGGAGCTGTTTTTT. It yields the protein CASSDREGTGELFF.

This clonotype was observed many times. This rearrangement joins TRBV30 to TRBJ2-2, with D uncertain. Trimming cost V 1 base and J 6 bases, with 12 bases left between them. Germline V gene sequence: CDR1 GTSNPN, CDR2 SVGIG (reference sequence). The CDR3 has 14 residues. The CDR3 nucleotides are TGTGCCTGGAGTGCGGCTCCGGAGTCCGGGGAGCTGTTTTTT. This sequence encodes CAWSAAPESGELFF.

The V call is TRBV7-9, the J call TRBJ1-3, with 7 bases aligning to TRBD1. Germline loops: CDR1 SEHNR, CDR2 FQNEAQ (reference sequence). This CDR3 has 15 amino acids. After removal of 5 bases from V and 1 base from J, the junction contained 5 bases not matched to a gene. The CDR3 nucleotides read TGTGCCAGCAGCCTAAAGGGACAGTCTGGAAACACCATATATTTT. Its translation is CASSLKGQSGNTIYF.

The chain uses TRBV27 and TRBJ2-3; the D gene is possibly TRBD2 (6 bases). V was cut by 6 bases and J by 2 bases, with 12 bases left in between. The CDR3 consists of 14 residues. Looked up from germline, CDR1 is MNHEY and CDR2 is SMNVEV (reference sequence). CDR3 sequence: CASRGRGPTDTQYF. CDR3 DNA sequence: TGTGCCAGCAGGGGGCGGGGACCCACAGATACGCAGTATTTT.

The sample holds a few counts of this clonotype. This chain joins TRBV6-2 or TRBV6-3 and TRBJ2-5; D unresolved. The CDR3 has 12 amino acids. Germline V gene lookup returns CDR1 MNHEY and CDR2 SVGEGT. The V and J ends lost 7 bases and 3 bases respectively, with 9 bases between them. CDR3 sequence: CASKSQEETQYF. The CDR3 nucleotides are TGTGCCAGCAAAAGTCAGGAAGAGACCCAGTACTTC.

There are a few counts of this clonotype. In DNA, the CDR3 is TGTGCCAGCAGCCCTTTGGGGACAAAAGAGACCCAGTACTTC. Residues: CASSPLGTKETQYF. V is TRBV7-2 and J is TRBJ2-5, with D possibly matching TRBD1 (6 bases). Trimming cost V 5 bases and J 3 bases, with 13 bases left between them. The CDR3 extends over 14 amino acids. Germline CDR1 is SGHTA and CDR2 is FQGNSA.

V and J are TRBV7-2 and TRBJ1-1; tentative D call: TRBD1 (5 bases). Germline V gives CDR1 SGHTA, CDR2 FQGNSA. Trimming cost V 1 base and J 11 bases, with 17 bases left between them. This CDR3 comprises 14 residues. CDR3 sequence (DNA): TGTGCCAGCAGCTTAGAGGGGAACTGGCTGAGGGCTTTCTTT. This gives the protein CASSLEGNWLRAFF.

The V and J genes are TRBV29-1 and TRBJ2-7; D might be TRBD1 or TRBD2, each matching 6 bases. The CDR3 length is 18 residues. V lost 0 bases to trimming and J lost 0 bases, with 21 bases between them. Germline CDR1 is SQVTM and CDR2 is ANQGSEA. CDR3 sequence reads: CSVEDLSAGTSSSYEQYF. The CDR3, as DNA: TGCAGCGTTGAAGATTTATCCGCGGGGACATCAAGCTCCTACGAGCAGTACTTC.

This clonotype showed up just a few times. The V gene is TRBV7-8, the J gene TRBJ2-7, with TRBD1 as a possible D gene (5 bases). The germline V and J ends were trimmed by 5 bases and 2 bases, with 10 bases remaining between them. Germline CDR1 is SGHVS and CDR2 is FQNEAQ. This CDR3 has 13 residues. CDR3 DNA: TGTGCCAGCAGCAGGGGTCCCCCCTACGAGCAGTACGTC. It yields the protein CASSRGPPYEQYV.

This clonotype came up a few times. The genes are TRBV12-3 or TRBV12-4 and TRBJ2-3; D is possibly TRBD1 or TRBD2 (6 bases each). The CDR3 loop spans 16 amino acids. Trimming left V 6 bases short and J 4 bases short, with 20 bases between. The CDR3 DNA reads as TGTGCCAGCAGCCCGGGGGACATACCATCGCCAGATACGCAGTATTTT. This codes for CASSPGDIPSPDTQYF.

This clonotype was seen only a few times. This chain joins TRBV11-1 and TRBJ2-1; TRBD2 agrees at 8 bases. V shed 1 base and J 9 bases; nucleotides not matched to a gene: 14. The CDR3 contains 17 residues. In germline, CDR1 is SGHAT, CDR2 FQDESV (reference sequence). CDR3 sequence reads: CASSLGRQRGPWSEQFF. The DNA of the CDR3 is TGTGCCAGCAGCTTAGGTCGTCAGCGGGGGCCCTGGAGTGAGCAGTTCTTC.

The chain links TRBV10-3 to TRBJ2-3, with TRBD2 identical over 8 bases. Germline CDR1 is ENHRY and CDR2 is SYGVKD. This CDR3 comprises 14 residues. V lost 6 bases and J lost 2; bases outside the gene matches: 4. The CDR3 loop reads CAISDGLATDTQYF. CDR3 DNA: TGTGCCATCAGCGATGGACTAGCCACAGATACGCAGTATTTT.

The chain is built from TRBV7-6 and TRBJ2-7; 9 positions agree with TRBD1. V was pared by 5 bases and J by 0 bases, with 11 bases of the junction left unmatched. The germline V gene encodes CDR1 SGHVS and CDR2 FNYEAQ. The CDR3 runs 17 residues. CDR3 protein: CASSPEGGQGFSYEQYF. In nucleotides, the CDR3 is TGTGCCAGCAGCCCCGAAGGGGGACAGGGTTTCTCCTACGAGCAGTACTTC.

The chain couples TRBV19 to TRBJ1-4; 9 positions match TRBD1. Germline CDR1 is LNHDA and CDR2 is SQIVND (reference sequence). The J segment lost 8 bases and the V segment lost 5 bases, leaving 15 bases of the junction unmatched. The CDR3 loop spans 17 amino acids. The CDR3 nucleotides read TGTGCCAGTAGTGTCCCCCGGGACAGGGATGCTTACGAAAAACTGTTTTTT. Translating it yields CASSVPRDRDAYEKLFF.

This chain links TRBV5-1 with TRBJ2-2; no reliable D call. The V gene's germline CDR1 is SGHRS and CDR2 YFSETQ. V shed 1 base and J shed 4 bases, with 14 bases lying between them. The CDR3 has 16 amino acids. The CDR3, as DNA: TGCGCCAGCAGCTTGTACCCAGCGCTGGGCACCGGGGAGCTGTTTTTT. It encodes CASSLYPALGTGELFF.

This clonotype was counted between two and nine times. This chain uses TRBV19 with TRBJ1-1; D remains unclear. Germline CDR1 LNHDA, CDR2 SQIVND (reference sequence). V was clipped by 10 bases and J by 0 bases, with 12 bases between them. This CDR3 is 13 amino acids long. The DNA for the CDR3 is TGTGCCACGGTAGGGCTTATGAACACTGAAGCTTTCTTT. Encoded protein: CATVGLMNTEAFF.

This clonotype has a handful of counts. The chain employs TRBV27 and TRBJ1-4, with TRBD1 matching 7 bases. V dropped 6 bases and J dropped 2; count of bases not matched to a gene: 3. CDR3 length equals 14 residues. Germline assignment: CDR1 MNHEY and CDR2 SMNVEV (reference sequence). Here the CDR3 DNA reads TGTGCCAGCAGACAGGGGTACACTAATGAAAAACTGTTTTTT. Its protein product is CASRQGYTNEKLFF.